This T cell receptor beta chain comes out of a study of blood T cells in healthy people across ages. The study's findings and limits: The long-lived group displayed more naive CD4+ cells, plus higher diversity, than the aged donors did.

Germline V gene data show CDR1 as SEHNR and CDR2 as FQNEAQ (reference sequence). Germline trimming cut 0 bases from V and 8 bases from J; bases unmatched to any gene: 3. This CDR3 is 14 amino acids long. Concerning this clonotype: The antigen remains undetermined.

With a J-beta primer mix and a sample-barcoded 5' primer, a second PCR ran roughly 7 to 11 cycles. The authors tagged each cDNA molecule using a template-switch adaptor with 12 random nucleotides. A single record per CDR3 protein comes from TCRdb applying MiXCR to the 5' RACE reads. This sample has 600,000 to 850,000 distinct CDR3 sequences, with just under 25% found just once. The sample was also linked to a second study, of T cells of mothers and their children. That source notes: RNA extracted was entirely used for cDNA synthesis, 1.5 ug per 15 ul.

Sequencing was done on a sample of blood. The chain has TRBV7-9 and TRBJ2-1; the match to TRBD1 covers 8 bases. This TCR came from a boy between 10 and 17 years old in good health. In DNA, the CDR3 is TGTGCCAGCAGCTTAGCCAAGGACAGGGATGAGCAGTTCTTC. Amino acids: CASSLAKDRDEQFF.